The 8 T cell receptor beta chains below were found in one sample sequenced in a study of cytotoxic CD8 clonotypes in ibrutinib-treated CLL. TCRdb keeps only in-frame clones here, not all; method: immunoSEQ multiplex PCR. The sample contains more than 50,000 clones, approximately 54% of which appear only once. This material consisted of PBMCs, taken after 12 months of ibrutinib treatment. These receptors were obtained from a human donor with chronic lymphocytic leukemia.

This clone was recorded a few times. The chain joins TRBV27 to TRBJ1-1; the D is unclear. From germline, CDR1 is MNHEY and CDR2 SMNVEV (reference sequence). Between the trimmed V and J ends, which lost 3 bases and 0 bases, there was a span of 8 bases. The CDR3 is 14 amino acids. The CDR3 DNA reads as TGTGCCAGCAGTTTTGGGGTTATGAACACTGAAGCTTTCTTT. This translates into CASSFGVMNTEAFF.

This clone turned up a few times. The CDR3, as DNA: TGTGCCAGCTCCCTCGGGGACAGCTTTTACACCGGGGAGCTGTTTTTT. Its translation is CASSLGDSFYTGELFF. This chain uses TRBV4-2 with TRBJ2-2, with 7 bases identical to TRBD1. Per germline, CDR1 LGHNA and CDR2 YNFKEQ. Germline trimming cut 8 bases from V and 3 bases from J; bases unmatched to any gene: 12. The CDR3 is 16 amino acids.

The chain links TRBV6-1 to TRBJ2-1; 10 bases map to TRBD2. The CDR3 length is 15 residues. The trim removed 0 bases at V and 9 bases at J, leaving 5 bases unmatched. Germline CDR1 reads MNHNS; CDR2 reads SASEGT. CDR3 nucleotide sequence: TGTGCCAGCAGTGAAGCTAGCGGGGGGAAGGGTGAGCAGTTCTTC. Translation: CASSEASGGKGEQFF.

The table lists this clone with a few counts. The CDR3 bases are TGTGCCAGCAGTGAATCCTCCAGGGGGACCACAAACTACGAGCAGTACTTC. Protein sequence: CASSESSRGTTNYEQYF. The rearrangement uses TRBV2 and TRBJ2-7; 7 nucleotides match TRBD1. Germline loops: CDR1 SNHLY, CDR2 FYNNEI. With 2 bases clipped from V and 3 bases from J, the junction kept 13 bases outside the gene matches. The CDR3 length is 17 residues.

This clone was detected a few times. This chain joins TRBV6-6 and TRBJ2-7; 9 nucleotides agree with TRBD1. CDR1 and CDR2 (germline): MNHNY, SVGAGI (reference sequence). CDR3 length: 13 residues. V dropped 7 bases and J dropped 6; count of bases not matched to a gene: 7. CDR3 nucleotides: TGTGCCAGCAAAGGGACAGGGCTAGGCGAGCAGTACTTC. Translation: CASKGTGLGEQYF.

CDR3 nucleotide sequence: TGTGCCAGCAGTTTGCGGGACTTAAAGGGCTATTCACCCCTCCACTTT. Translating gives CASSLRDLKGYSPLHF. This chain links TRBV28 with TRBJ1-6; D is possibly TRBD1 (5 bases). This CDR3 spans 16 amino acids. Germline V gene sequence: CDR1 MDHEN, CDR2 SYDVKM. V was shortened by 3 bases and J by 8 bases, with 17 bases between the two germline ends.

This sequence joins TRBV7-9 and TRBJ2-7, with TRBD2 identical over 8 bases. The ends lost 0 bases at V and 2 bases at J; junction bases unmatched: 12. CDR3 length equals 18 residues. CDR1 SEHNR and CDR2 FQNEAQ come from the germline V gene (reference sequence). The CDR3 protein is CASSLALSGSRSPYEQYF. DNA for the CDR3: TGTGCCAGCAGCTTAGCTTTAAGCGGGAGTAGGTCCCCCTACGAGCAGTACTTC.

This clone was seen repeatedly, ten times or more. The chain couples TRBV15 to TRBJ2-2; 8 bases agree with TRBD2. This CDR3 region has 18 residues. The V gene's germline CDR1 is LNHNV and CDR2 YYDKDF (reference sequence). The J segment lost 3 bases and the V segment lost 4 bases, leaving 13 bases of the junction unmatched. The CDR3 coding sequence is TGTGCCACCAGCATGGTGTTTGGACTAGCTGCATACACCGGGGAGCTGTTTTTT. Its translation: CATSMVFGLAAYTGELFF.